These T cell receptor beta chains were read from a single sample in a study of high-grade serous ovarian cancer treatment subgroups. Profiling relied on immunoSEQ multiplex PCR, and the TCRdb table lists in-frame clones only, not all of them. The data hold some 12,000 clones, with 83% observed a single time. Sequencing was performed on tumor tissue. All receptors derive from a human donor with high-grade serous ovarian cancer. Each CDR3 is given with its conserved first and last residue. A D gene is named only where the DNA matches it firmly. Some rows mark clone size as missing; the rest say once, few, many or name a class of expanded clone.

j_call v_call d_call clone_size cdr3_nt cdr3_aa
TRBJ2-7 TRBV4-2 TRBD2 . TGTGCCAGCAGCCAAGCTATATCGGGAGGGTCGACCTACGAGCAGTACTTC CASSQAISGGSTYEQYF
TRBJ1-6 TRBV6-5 . . TGTGCCAGCAGTCTTCCAGGGGATTTATCACCCCTCCACTTT CASSLPGDLSPLHF
TRBJ2-5 TRBV27 . . TGTGCCAGCAGTTTGTTTGTAAGAGAGACCCAGTACTTC CASSLFVRETQYF
TRBJ2-7 TRBV4-3 . . TGCGCCAGCAGCCAGGGAGAGGGGCAGTACTTC CASSQGEGQYF
TRBJ2-7 TRBV2 . once TGTGCCAGCAGTAACAGGGTCTCCTACGAGCAGTACTTC CASSNRVSYEQYF
TRBJ2-7 TRBV25-1 . . TGTGCCAGCAGTGAGGCCGGGTCCTACGAGCAGTACTTC CASSEAGSYEQYF
TRBJ2-7 TRBV27 TRBD1 . TGTGCCAGCAGCCAGGGCCGGGACAGGGTCTTCTACGAGCAGTACTTC CASSQGRDRVFYEQYF
TRBJ2-1 TRBV11-2 TRBD1 once TGTGCCAGCAGCTTAGGACGACAGGGGGGTGAGCAGTTCTTC CASSLGRQGGEQFF
TRBJ2-7 TRBV7-3 TRBD2 . TGTGCCAGCAGTCAAGACGGGACACCGGGGGGGAATGAGCAGTACTTC CASSQDGTPGGNEQYF
TRBJ1-6 TRBV30 TRBD1 . TGTGCCGGGGGCCGCGGACAGGGGAATTCACCCCTCCACTTT CAGGRGQGNSPLHF
TRBJ2-7 TRBV27 . . TGTGCCAGCAGTTTATTCCCCCCTTCTTTCCAGAGCTCCTACGAGCAGTACTTC CASSLFPPSFQSSYEQYF
TRBJ1-5 TRBV5-1 . . TGCGCCAGCAGCTTGGAGTTCGGGAATCAGCCCCAGCATTTT CASSLEFGNQPQHF
TRBJ2-7 TRBV29-1 TRBD2 . TGCAGCGTTACGGGGGGATACGAGCAGTACTTC CSVTGGYEQYF
TRBJ2-1 TRBV11-2 . once TGTGCCAGCAGCTTAGATAGCGGAGCTTTTGAGCAGTTCTTC CASSLDSGAFEQFF
TRBJ2-1 TRBV10-3 TRBD2 . TGTGCCATCAGTGAGTCCCTAGCGGGAGACAATGAGCAGTTCTTC CAISESLAGDNEQFF
TRBJ2-5 TRBV6-5 . . TGTGCCAGCAGTTACTCGAGTAGGATTGAGCAGTACTTC CASSYSSRIEQYF
TRBJ1-4 TRBV5-1 . . TGCGCCAGCAGGTCGGGGGCTAATGAAAAACTGTTTTTT CASRSGANEKLFF
TRBJ2-3 TRBV10-3 . . TGTGCCATCAGTGGAGGTGTAGGCACAGATACGCAGTATTTT CAISGGVGTDTQYF